Listed below are T cell receptor beta chains from one sample, sequenced in a study of blood T cell repertoires in COVID-19. The protocol was immunoSEQ multiplex PCR, while the TCRdb copy is restricted to in-frame clones and leaves out a portion. The table records about 120,000 clones, around three quarters of them present only once. The sequenced sample consisted of peripheral blood. These receptors all stem from a woman older than 75 with acute or convalescent COVID-19. Each CDR3 is given with its conserved first and last residue. The D gene is left open where the match is weak. Clone size is shown for a subset of rows, as once, few, many or a class of expanded clone.

size	J	D	V	CDR3	DNA
-	TRBJ2-1	-	TRBV5-6	CASSVVNEQFF	TGTGCCAGCAGCGTCGTGAATGAGCAGTTCTTC
-	TRBJ1-1	-	TRBV6-5	CASSYSEGAEAFF	TGTGCCAGCAGTTACTCTGAGGGGGCTGAAGCTTTCTTT
-	TRBJ2-2	-	TRBV14	CASSRRRGIPGELFF	TGTGCCAGCTCCCGCCGCAGGGGAATCCCCGGGGAGCTGTTTTTT
-	TRBJ2-2	TRBD2	TRBV11-2	CASSAQRDSNTGELFF	TGTGCCAGCAGCGCCCAGCGGGATTCGAACACCGGGGAGCTGTTTTTT
-	TRBJ1-3	TRBD1	TRBV7-2	CASSPGTGRNTIYF	TGTGCCAGCAGCCCTGGGACAGGGAGAAACACCATATATTTT
-	TRBJ1-2	-	TRBV6-1	CASSEAQDTSYGYTF	TGTGCCAGCAGTGAAGCACAGGACACCAGCTATGGCTACACCTTC
-	TRBJ1-3	-	TRBV6-5	CASTPTGSGNTIYF	TGTGCCAGCACCCCCACAGGGAGTGGAAACACCATATATTTT
-	TRBJ2-5	-	TRBV24-1	CATSDTRGGGGYQETQYF	TGTGCCACCAGTGATACCCGTGGGGGAGGGGGGTACCAAGAGACCCAGTACTTC
-	TRBJ2-1	-	TRBV18	CASSPFNGSGSSYNEQFF	TGTGCCAGCTCACCCTTTAATGGTAGCGGTAGCTCCTACAATGAGCAGTTCTTC
-	TRBJ1-3	-	TRBV30	CAWSRGQGLFGNTIYF	TGTGCCTGGAGTCGCGGGCAGGGACTATTCGGAAACACCATATATTTT
-	TRBJ1-5	-	TRBV10-2	CASSPTGQGPQHF	TGCGCCAGCAGTCCGACAGGCCAAGGGCCCCAGCATTTT
-	TRBJ2-7	-	TRBV6-1	CASSERPYYEQYF	TGTGCCAGCAGTGAGAGGCCCTACTACGAGCAGTACTTC
-	TRBJ2-3	-	TRBV7-2	CASSPPGLPTDTQYF	TGTGCCAGCAGCCCCCCGGGACTTCCCACAGATACGCAGTATTTT
once	TRBJ2-2	-	TRBV5-1	CASSDPSTGTGELFF	TGCGCCAGCAGTGATCCTTCCACAGGGACCGGGGAGCTGTTTTTT
-	TRBJ2-7	-	TRBV4-1	CASSQEASGVGGQYF	TGCGCCAGCAGCCAAGAGGCTTCAGGGGTCGGCGGGCAGTACTTC
-	TRBJ1-6	-	TRBV10-2	CASSAQLAGDSPLHF	TGCGCCAGCAGCGCACAATTGGCCGGGGATTCACCCCTCCACTTT
once	TRBJ1-2	TRBD1	TRBV9	CASSTRQGGYTF	TGTGCCAGCAGCACTCGACAGGGCGGCTACACCTTC
-	TRBJ1-1	-	TRBV10-3	CAISTGQNTEAFF	TGTGCCATCAGTACTGGACAGAACACTGAAGCTTTCTTT
-	TRBJ1-1	TRBD1	TRBV19	CASSVDRGTEAFF	TGTGCCAGTAGTGTCGACAGGGGAACTGAAGCTTTCTTT
-	TRBJ1-2	-	TRBV7-8	CASSRGDGNYGYTF	TGTGCCAGCAGTCGGGGGGACGGTAACTATGGCTACACCTTC
-	TRBJ2-7	-	TRBV12-3/TRBV12-4	CASSYLVQYEQYF	TGTGCCAGCAGTTATCTAGTTCAGTACGAGCAGTACTTC
-	TRBJ1-6	-	TRBV4-2	CASSQDEASNNSPLHF	TGTGCCAGCAGCCAAGATGAGGCATCTAATAATTCACCCCTCCACTTT
-	TRBJ2-7	TRBD1	TRBV7-9	CASSSGTGGYEQYF	TGTGCCAGCAGCTCCGGGACAGGGGGCTACGAGCAGTACTTC
-	TRBJ2-1	-	TRBV11-2	CASSLARNEQFF	TGTGCCAGCAGCTTAGCTCGGAATGAGCAGTTCTTC
-	TRBJ2-3	-	TRBV11-2	CASSIPGTDTQYF	TGTGCCAGCAGTATTCCGGGGACAGATACGCAGTATTTT
few	TRBJ1-4	-	TRBV5-8	CASSFYRENEKLFF	TGTGCCAGCAGCTTCTACAGGGAAAATGAAAAACTGTTTTTT
-	TRBJ1-4	-	TRBV29-1	CSVRAAANEKLFF	TGCAGCGTGAGGGCAGCCGCTAATGAAAAACTGTTTTTT
few	TRBJ2-3	TRBD1	TRBV18	CATCGQGPIPDTQYF	TGTGCCACCTGCGGACAGGGCCCCATCCCAGATACGCAGTATTTT
once	TRBJ1-4	-	TRBV19	CASSISGTEKLFF	TGTGCCAGTAGTATCTCCGGGACAGAAAAACTGTTTTTT
-	TRBJ2-3	TRBD1	TRBV30	CAWRDRGLGYTDTQYF	TGTGCCTGGAGAGACAGGGGGCTTGGGTATACAGATACGCAGTATTTT
few	TRBJ1-6	-	TRBV7-2	CASSPREGGNSPLHF	TGTGCCAGCAGCCCCCGGGAGGGGGGTAATTCACCCCTCCACTTT
-	TRBJ1-2	-	TRBV7-9	CASSLEPLDDGYTF	TGTGCCAGCAGCTTAGAACCTCTAGACGATGGCTACACCTTC
-	TRBJ2-7	-	TRBV14	CASSQGPADYYEQYF	TGTGCCAGCAGCCAAGGGCCAGCGGACTACTACGAGCAGTACTTC
-	TRBJ1-2	TRBD1	TRBV29-1	CSVRDRGSDGYTF	TGCAGCGTCCGGGACAGGGGATCGGATGGCTACACCTTC
-	TRBJ2-1	TRBD1	TRBV19	CASSMGQGIAEQFF	TGTGCCAGTAGTATGGGACAGGGCATCGCTGAGCAGTTCTTC
-	TRBJ2-1	-	TRBV20-1	CSASLGEQFF	TGCAGTGCTAGCCTAGGTGAGCAGTTCTTC
-	TRBJ2-5	TRBD2	TRBV9	CASSVQGGFEETQYF	TGTGCCAGCAGCGTACAGGGAGGGTTCGAAGAGACCCAGTACTTC
-	TRBJ2-7	TRBD1	TRBV11-2	CASSLNWGTGAIYEQYF	TGTGCCAGCAGCTTAAACTGGGGGACAGGGGCAATCTACGAGCAGTACTTC
-	TRBJ2-1	TRBD2	TRBV5-1	CASSLRLAGGNEQFF	TGCGCCAGCAGCTTGAGGCTAGCGGGTGGAAATGAGCAGTTCTTC
once	TRBJ2-2	TRBD2	TRBV5-1	CASSAVGGAGELFF	TGCGCCAGCAGCGCCGTCGGGGGGGCCGGGGAGCTGTTTTTT
few	TRBJ1-1	-	TRBV6-6	CATAANTEAFF	TGTGCCACGGCGGCGAACACTGAAGCTTTCTTT
-	TRBJ2-1	-	TRBV5-1	CASSLASAGGYNEQFF	TGCGCCAGCAGCTTGGCCTCGGCAGGGGGGTACAATGAGCAGTTCTTC
-	TRBJ1-5	-	TRBV5-6	CASSLGAGDHQPQHF	TGTGCCAGCAGCTTGGGAGCAGGGGATCATCAGCCCCAGCATTTT
-	TRBJ2-3	TRBD1	TRBV19	CASSARWTGASTDTQYF	TGTGCCAGTAGTGCCCGTTGGACAGGTGCTAGCACAGATACGCAGTATTTT
-	TRBJ2-1	TRBD2	TRBV11-2	CASSFRTSGRLDEQFF	TGTGCCAGCAGCTTCAGGACTAGCGGGAGGCTCGATGAGCAGTTCTTC
-	TRBJ2-5	TRBD2	TRBV6-6	CASSYSGREGVTQYF	TGTGCCAGCAGTTACTCCGGCCGGGAGGGGGTGACCCAGTACTTC
few	TRBJ1-5	-	TRBV15	CATSRGQASNQPQHF	TGTGCCACCAGCAGAGGACAGGCGAGCAATCAGCCCCAGCATTTT
-	TRBJ1-5	-	TRBV3-1/TRBV3-2	CASSQDLGAPNQPQHF	TGTGCCAGCAGCCAAGATTTAGGGGCCCCCAATCAGCCCCAGCATTTT
-	TRBJ2-3	TRBD2	TRBV7-2	CASSPRGGGASDTQYF	TGTGCCAGCAGCCCGCGTGGCGGGGGGGCATCGGATACGCAGTATTTT
-	TRBJ2-7	-	TRBV7-3	CASSQTGNSYEQYF	TGTGCCAGCAGCCAGACGGGAAATTCCTACGAGCAGTACTTC
-	TRBJ1-6	-	TRBV27	CASKRAYNSPLHF	TGTGCCAGCAAACGAGCTTATAATTCACCCCTCCACTTT
-	TRBJ1-2	-	TRBV14	CASSQDHRDYGYTF	TGTGCCAGCAGCCAAGATCACAGGGACTATGGCTACACCTTC
-	TRBJ1-1	TRBD1	TRBV11-2	CASSLHRGVTEAFF	TGTGCCAGCAGCTTACACAGGGGCGTCACTGAAGCTTTCTTT
-	TRBJ1-1	-	TRBV18	CASSPPTPYTEAFF	TGTGCCAGCTCACCACCGACACCTTACACTGAAGCTTTCTTT
few	TRBJ2-7	-	TRBV3-1/TRBV3-2	CASSQVEGQTYEQYF	TGTGCCAGCAGCCAAGTTGAGGGCCAAACCTACGAGCAGTACTTC
-	TRBJ1-5	TRBD1	TRBV19	CASSLGTGGQPQHF	TGTGCCAGTAGTCTCGGGACAGGGGGTCAGCCCCAGCATTTT
-	TRBJ2-1	-	TRBV6-5	CASSLDYSFSYNEQFF	TGTGCCAGCAGTTTAGACTACTCCTTCTCCTACAATGAGCAGTTCTTC
-	TRBJ2-2	-	TRBV5-1	CASSPRPNANTGELFF	TGCGCCAGCAGCCCCAGGCCTAACGCGAACACCGGGGAGCTGTTTTTT
-	TRBJ2-2	-	TRBV7-8	CASSLWGDTGELFF	TGTGCCAGCAGCCTCTGGGGGGATACCGGGGAGCTGTTTTTT